The T cell receptor (beta chain) described here comes from a study of blood T cell repertoires in COVID-19. Study context: Sites in the United States, Italy and Spain provided acute and convalescent COVID-19 samples. The cDNA or gDNA used as material had been derived from T cells, B-cell-depleted T cells, or PBMCs.

V gave up 4 bases and J gave up 1 base, with 17 bases separating them. CDR3 length: 16 amino acids. Per the germline V gene, CDR1 is SGHRS and CDR2 is YFSETQ. In the authors' workflow: How many nucleated cells were present was estimated from reference gene primer amplification. The assay was immunoSEQ multiplex PCR, and TCRdb's table has in-frame clones only and misses some. The V and J calls and clone size are taken from that table; D and trimming were inferred from the DNA. Altogether over 90,000 clones are present, roughly 84% being singletons, with the ten largest covering roughly 6%. This receptor was taken from a human donor in a cohort sampled during active COVID-19. Sequenced sample: peripheral blood. The chain recombines TRBV5-1 with TRBJ1-1, with D maybe TRBD1 (5 bases). CDR3 sequence: CASSILSGIRNTEAFF. In DNA, the CDR3 is TGCGCCAGCAGCATACTCTCAGGGATCAGGAACACTGAAGCTTTCTTT. The full variable domain, in which reference TRBV5-1 and TRBJ1-1 provide the parts outside the CDR3, is KAGVTQTPRYLIKTRGQQVTLSCSPISGHRSVSWYQQTPGQGLQFLFEYFSETQRNKGNFPGRFSGRQFSNSRSEMNVSTLELGDSALYLCASSILSGIRNTEAFFGQGTRLTVV.